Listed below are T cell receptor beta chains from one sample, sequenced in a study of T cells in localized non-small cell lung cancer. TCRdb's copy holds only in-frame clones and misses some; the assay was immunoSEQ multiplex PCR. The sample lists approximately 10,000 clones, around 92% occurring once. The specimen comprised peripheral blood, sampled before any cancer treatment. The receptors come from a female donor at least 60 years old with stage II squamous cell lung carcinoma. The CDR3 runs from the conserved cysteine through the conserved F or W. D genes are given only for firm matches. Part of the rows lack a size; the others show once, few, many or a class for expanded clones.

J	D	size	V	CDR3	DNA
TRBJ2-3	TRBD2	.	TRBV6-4	CARLPRKVWAGDRTDTQYF	TGTGCCAGACTCCCCCGTAAGGTCTGGGCGGGGGACCGCACAGATACGCAGTATTTT
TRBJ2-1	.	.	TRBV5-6	CASSSTGPNEQFF	TGTGCCAGCAGCTCGACAGGACCCAATGAGCAGTTCTTC
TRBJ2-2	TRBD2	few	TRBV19	CATKRGADTGELFF	TGTGCAACCAAGCGGGGGGCTGACACCGGGGAGCTGTTTTTT
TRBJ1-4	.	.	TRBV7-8	CASSLFIDPTNEKLFF	TGTGCCAGCAGCTTATTTATCGACCCAACTAATGAAAAACTGTTTTTT
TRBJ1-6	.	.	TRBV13	CASQDSRRVGNSPLHF	TGTGCCAGCCAGGACAGTAGGCGGGTCGGTAATTCACCCCTCCACTTT
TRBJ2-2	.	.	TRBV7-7	CASSLGAAPTGELFF	TGTGCCAGCAGCTTGGGGGCGGCCCCAACCGGGGAGCTGTTTTTT
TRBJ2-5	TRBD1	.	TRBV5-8	CASSLKGASGETQYF	TGTGCCAGCAGCTTGAAGGGGGCGTCGGGAGAGACCCAGTACTTC
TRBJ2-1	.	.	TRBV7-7	CASSSRLGNEQFF	TGTGCCAGCAGCTCCAGACTCGGAAATGAGCAGTTCTTC
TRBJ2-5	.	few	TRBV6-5	CASSYLGQETQYF	TGTGCCAGCAGTTACTTAGGGCAAGAGACCCAGTACTTC
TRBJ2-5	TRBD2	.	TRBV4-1	CASSQSGGRVQETQYF	TGCGCCAGCAGCCAATCCGGCGGGAGGGTACAAGAGACCCAGTACTTC
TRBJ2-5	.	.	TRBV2	CASSEGETQYF	TGTGCCAGCAGTGAGGGCGAGACCCAGTACTTC
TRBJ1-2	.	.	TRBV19	CASSPRQEPYGYTF	TGTGCCAGTAGTCCCCGACAGGAACCTTATGGCTACACCTTC
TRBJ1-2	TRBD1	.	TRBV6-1	CASSVGRGNNYGYTF	TGTGCCAGCAGTGTAGGCAGGGGGAATAACTATGGCTACACCTTC
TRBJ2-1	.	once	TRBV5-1	CASSLDGQPDGLNEQFF	TGCGCCAGCAGCTTGGACGGACAGCCGGATGGTCTCAATGAGCAGTTCTTC
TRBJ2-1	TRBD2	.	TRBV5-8	CASSFLGLAANEQFF	TGTGCCAGCAGCTTCTTGGGACTAGCGGCCAATGAGCAGTTCTTC
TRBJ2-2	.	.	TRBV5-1	CASTRTGELFF	TGCGCCAGCACCAGAACCGGGGAGCTGTTTTTT
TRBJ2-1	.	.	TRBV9	CASSVTSYNEQFF	TGTGCCAGCAGCGTCACTTCCTACAATGAGCAGTTCTTC
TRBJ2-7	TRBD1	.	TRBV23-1	CASFDGFGTGFYEQYF	TGCGCCAGCTTTGATGGATTCGGGACAGGGTTCTACGAGCAGTACTTC
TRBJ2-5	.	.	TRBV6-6	CASRVRETQYF	TGTGCCAGCAGGGTCCGAGAGACCCAGTACTTC
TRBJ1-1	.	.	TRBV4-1	CASSQFRDKDRTEAFF	TGCGCCAGCAGCCAGTTCCGGGACAAGGATCGGACTGAAGCTTTCTTT
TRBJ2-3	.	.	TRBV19	CASSSADAHTQYF	TGTGCCAGTAGTTCCGCCGACGCACATACGCAGTATTTT
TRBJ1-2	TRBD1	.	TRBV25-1	CASSAADRDYGYTF	TGTGCCAGCAGTGCGGCTGACAGGGACTATGGCTACACCTTC
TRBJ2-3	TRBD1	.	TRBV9	CASSSRGTGNSDTQYF	TGTGCCAGCAGCTCCCGTGGGACAGGGAACTCAGATACGCAGTATTTT
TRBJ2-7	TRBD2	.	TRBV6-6	CASSSLAGVEQYF	TGTGCCAGCAGTTCACTAGCGGGAGTCGAGCAGTACTTC
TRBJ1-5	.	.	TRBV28	CASSPDTIYNQPQHF	TGTGCCAGCAGCCCGGACACGATATACAATCAGCCCCAGCATTTT
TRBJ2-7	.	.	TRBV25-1	CASSPEAGFSYEQYF	TGTGCCAGCAGCCCAGAGGCCGGTTTTTCCTACGAGCAGTACTTC
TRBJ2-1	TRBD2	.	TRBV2	CASSLSGGGTYNEQFF	TGTGCCAGCAGCCTTAGCGGGGGGGGCACCTACAATGAGCAGTTCTTC
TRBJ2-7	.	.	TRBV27	CASSWGAGSSYEQYF	TGTGCCAGCAGTTGGGGGGCCGGGTCCTCCTACGAGCAGTACTTC
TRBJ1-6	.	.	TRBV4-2	CASSLPGQNSPLHF	TGTGCCAGCAGCCTTCCGGGACAAAATTCACCCCTCCACTTT
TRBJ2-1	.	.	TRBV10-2	CASSDGQFNEQFF	TGCGCCAGCAGTGATGGACAGTTTAATGAGCAGTTCTTC
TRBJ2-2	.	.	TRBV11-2	CASSPNTGELFF	TGTGCCAGCAGTCCGAACACCGGGGAGCTGTTTTTT
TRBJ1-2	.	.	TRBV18	CASSPANDDGYTF	TGTGCCAGCTCACCAGCTAACGACGATGGCTACACCTTC
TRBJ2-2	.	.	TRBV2	CASSVHSQANTGELFF	TGTGCCAGCAGTGTACATTCGCAGGCGAACACCGGGGAGCTGTTTTTT
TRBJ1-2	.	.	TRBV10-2	CASSDYPAGTTFNGYTF	TGCGCCAGCAGTGATTATCCGGCAGGTACCACTTTCAATGGCTACACCTTC
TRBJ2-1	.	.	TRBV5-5	CASSLAWAYNEQFF	TGTGCCAGCAGCTTGGCCTGGGCGTACAATGAGCAGTTCTTC
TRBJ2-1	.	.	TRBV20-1	CSANRYNEQFF	TGCAGTGCTAACAGGTACAATGAGCAGTTCTTC
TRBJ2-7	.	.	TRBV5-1	CASSLDGSKDEQYF	TGCGCCAGCAGCTTGGACGGGAGTAAGGACGAGCAGTACTTC
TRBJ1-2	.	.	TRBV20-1	CSAGGGGGYTF	TGCAGTGCCGGTGGGGGAGGGGGCTACACCTTC
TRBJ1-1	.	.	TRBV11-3	CASSPERGKAFF	TGTGCCAGCAGCCCCGAAAGGGGGAAAGCTTTCTTT
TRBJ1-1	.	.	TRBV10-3	CAIIGGTEAFF	TGTGCCATCATTGGAGGCACTGAAGCTTTCTTT
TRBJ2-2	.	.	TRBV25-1	CASSEGGTGELFF	TGTGCCAGCAGTGAAGGGGGCACCGGGGAGCTGTTTTTT
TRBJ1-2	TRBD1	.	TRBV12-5	CASGTGVGSNYGYTF	TGTGCTAGTGGGACAGGGGTAGGGTCTAACTATGGCTACACCTTC
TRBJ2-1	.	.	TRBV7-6	CASSLGSGGNEQFF	TGTGCCAGCAGCTTAGGGTCCGGGGGCAATGAGCAGTTCTTC
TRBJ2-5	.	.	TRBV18	CASSPPGRRETQYF	TGTGCCAGCTCACCACCAGGGCGGAGAGAGACCCAGTACTTC
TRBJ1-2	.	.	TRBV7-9	CASSTTGYYGYTF	TGTGCCAGCAGCACAACGGGGTACTATGGCTACACCTTC
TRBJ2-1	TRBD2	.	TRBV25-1	CASSESGGASHSEQFF	TGTGCCAGCAGTGAATCCGGGGGGGCTTCCCACAGTGAGCAGTTCTTC
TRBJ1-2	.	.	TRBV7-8	CASSPPNENYGYTF	TGTGCCAGCAGTCCCCCAAATGAAAACTATGGCTACACCTTC
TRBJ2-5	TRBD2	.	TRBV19	CASSWTSGSGETQYF	TGTGCCAGTAGTTGGACTAGCGGGAGCGGGGAGACCCAGTACTTC
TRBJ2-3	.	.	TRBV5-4	CASSPVGRILGTDTQYF	TGTGCCAGCAGCCCGGTTGGGAGGATCCTAGGCACAGATACGCAGTATTTT
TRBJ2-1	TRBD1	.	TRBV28	CASSPDRGANEQFF	TGTGCCAGCAGTCCAGACAGGGGGGCCAATGAGCAGTTCTTC
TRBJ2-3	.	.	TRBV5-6	CASSLGDTQYF	TGTGCCAGCAGCTTGGGAGATACGCAGTATTTT
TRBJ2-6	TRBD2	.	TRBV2	CASRGGAGANVLTF	TGTGCCAGCAGGGGAGGGGCTGGGGCCAACGTCCTGACTTTC
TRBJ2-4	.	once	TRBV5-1	CASSRAEAYIQYF	TGCGCCAGCAGCAGGGCAGAGGCTTACATTCAGTACTTC